This T cell receptor beta chain was sequenced in a study of blood T cell repertoires in COVID-19. Method: immunoSEQ multiplex PCR; TCRdb's copy keeps in-frame clones and lacks some. Of fewer than 85,000 clones in the sample, 88% were seen once. The sequencing sample was made of peripheral blood. The sequence was collected from a human donor in a cohort sampled during active COVID-19.

CDR3 region: CASSPGTTDRDEQYF. The CDR3 DNA follows: TGTGCCAGCAGCCCCGGGACTACCGATAGGGACGAGCAGTACTTC. V gene TRBV9 combines with J gene TRBJ2-7; TRBD2 agrees at 7 bases. The length of the CDR3 is 15 residues. Trimming took 4 bases from V and 5 from J; bases not matched to a gene: 12. Per the germline V gene, CDR1 is SGDLS and CDR2 is YYNGEE.